At least ten counts were recorded for the clone carrying this T cell receptor beta chain. Its target is not known. Germline V gene sequence: CDR1 PRHDT, CDR2 FYEKMQ (reference sequence). This CDR3 region has 14 residues. Trimming took 3 bases from V and 8 from J, leaving 14 bases between them. The data are from a study of regulatory T cells in long-lasting Graves disease. Notes on the study in general: TCR diversity was lower in persistent Graves' patients (versus newly diagnosed ones).

Assembly of TCR beta libraries relied on iRepertoire HTBI primers together with Arm-PCR of CDR3 regions. Using its own MiXCR run on the multiplex PCR reads, TCRdb lists one record per CDR3 protein. Seen here are about 430,000 distinct CDR3 sequences, about 15% observed once, and the top ten hold under 9%. The time point is: newly diagnosed GD, antithyroid drugs for less than 3 months. RNA from PBMCs was the source of the TCR library. These same records also appear under a second study, on T cells in Graves' hyperthyroidism and ophthalmopathy.

The sequence was obtained from a woman between 40 and 50 years old with Graves disease. The chain joins TRBV13 to TRBJ2-1; possibly TRBD2 for D (6 bases). Sample: peripheral blood mononuclear cells (PBMCs), taken at new diagnosis, from a patient treated with antithyroid drugs. CDR3 coding DNA: TGTGCCAGCAGCTTCGGGGGAGTAGTCGATGAGCAGTTCTTC. Translating gives CASSFGGVVDEQFF.